Below are 9 T cell receptor beta chains sequenced from a single sample in a study of blood T cells in healthy people across ages. Through a sample-barcoded 5' primer and a J-beta primer mix, a second PCR was run for roughly 7 to 12 cycles. TCRdb called the 5' RACE reads again in MiXCR, with one record for every CDR3 protein. Of over 1.5 million distinct CDR3 sequences in the sample, roughly 52% were seen once. The sequencing input was blood. The receptors come from a woman in her 40s in good health.

As to this clonotype: The germline gene is not matched at one end of the junction; a read error may be the cause. The rearrangement links TRBV12-3 or TRBV12-4 to TRBJ2-4; 7 bases agree with TRBD2. The J call is in doubt because the DNA end fits TRBJ2-5 better. CDR3 length: 14 residues. CDR3 nucleotides: TGTGCCGGCAGTTTATGGGGGGGGGAGGAGACCCAGTACTTC. It codes for CAGSLWGGEETQYF.

The CDR3 spells CSARQGAIGETQYF. In DNA, the CDR3 is TGCAGTGCTCGACAGGGGGCGATTGGAGAGACCCAGTACTTC. The chain has TRBV20-1 and TRBJ2-5; 10 positions match TRBD1. V shed 5 bases, J shed 4 bases, and the junction held 7 bases outside the gene matches. From germline, CDR1 is DFQATT and CDR2 SNEGSKA (reference sequence). There are 14 residues in the CDR3.

Comments on this clonotype: Its ends do not fully match the called genes, so a read error is possible. In DNA, the CDR3 is TGTGCCAGCGGTTGGGGCACTAACTGTGGCTACACCTTC. The encoded protein is CASGWGTNCGYTF. The J gene is TRBJ1-2, the V gene TRBV12-3 or TRBV12-4; a possible D gene is TRBD1 (5 bases). The CDR3 loop spans 13 amino acids.

The CDR3 protein is CSVPGKGPYGYTF. CDR3 in DNA: TGCAGTGTCCCCGGGAAGGGCCCCTATGGCTACACCTTC. This chain links TRBV20-1 with TRBJ1-2; D is undetermined. Per the germline V gene, CDR1 is DFQATT and CDR2 is SNEGSKA (reference sequence). Between the trimmed V and J ends, which lost 7 bases and 4 bases, there was a span of 16 bases. The CDR3 is 13 residues long.

The chain carries TRBV6-1 and TRBJ2-3; possibly TRBD1 for D (6 bases). The CDR3 has 17 amino acids. The V end lost 8 bases, the J end lost 0 bases, and 21 bases lay between the germline ends. Germline assignment: CDR1 MNHNS and CDR2 SASEGT. CDR3 sequence reads: CASGEYGTLGSTDTQYF. In nucleotides, the CDR3 is TGTGCCAGCGGGGAGTACGGGACACTCGGGAGCACAGATACGCAGTATTTT.

The chain links TRBV15 to TRBJ2-5; 8 bases are a match to TRBD2. This CDR3 region has 14 residues. V shed 4 bases and J 3 bases; nucleotides not matched to a gene: 4. The germline gives CDR1 LNHNV, CDR2 YYDKDF (reference sequence). CDR3 residues: CATSMGAGEETQYF. The CDR3 DNA reads as TGTGCCACCAGCATGGGAGCGGGGGAAGAGACCCAGTACTTC.

The chain uses TRBV7-2 and TRBJ2-7; 8 bases map to TRBD1. Losses at the gene ends were 1 base for V and 3 bases for J; bases not matched to a gene: 8. Germline CDR1 reads SGHTA; CDR2 reads FQGNSA. The CDR3 sequence is 16 residues long. The DNA for the CDR3 is TGTGCCAGCAGCTTAGTCTGGGACAGGAGCCTCTACGAGCAGTACTTC. Translation: CASSLVWDRSLYEQYF.

This clonotype was counted between two and nine times. The rearrangement joins TRBV20-1 to TRBJ2-7; D is perhaps TRBD2 (6 bases). Near its end, the DNA agrees better with TRBJ2-5, so the J call may be wrong. CDR1 DFQATT and CDR2 SNEGSKA come from the germline V gene (reference sequence). This CDR3 region has 15 residues. Here the CDR3 reads CSATPRGGPRETQYF. The CDR3 region has the DNA TGCAGTGCCACCCCAAGGGGAGGACCCCGGGAGACCCAGTACTTC.

This chain links TRBV6-5 with TRBJ2-5; no reliable D call. The V end was cut by 5 bases, the J end by 4 bases, with 11 bases between. CDR1 is MNHEY, CDR2 SVGAGI, per germline. This CDR3 is 13 amino acids long. The CDR3 sequence: CASSRTLIETQYF. The CDR3 nucleotides read TGTGCCAGCAGTCGTACACTTATAGAGACCCAGTACTTC.